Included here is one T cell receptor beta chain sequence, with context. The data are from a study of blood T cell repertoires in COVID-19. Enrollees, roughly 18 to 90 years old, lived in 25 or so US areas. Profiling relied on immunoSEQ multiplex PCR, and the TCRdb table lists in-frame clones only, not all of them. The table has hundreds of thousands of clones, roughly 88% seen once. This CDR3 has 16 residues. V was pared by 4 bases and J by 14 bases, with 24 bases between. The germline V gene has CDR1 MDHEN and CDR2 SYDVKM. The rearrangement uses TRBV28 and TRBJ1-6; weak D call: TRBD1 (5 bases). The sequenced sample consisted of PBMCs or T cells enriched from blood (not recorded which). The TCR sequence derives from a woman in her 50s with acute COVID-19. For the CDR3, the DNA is TGTGCCAGCAGTTCATTACCGGGGGTCTCCCCGGGATCCCTCCACTTT. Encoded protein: CASSSLPGVSPGSLHF. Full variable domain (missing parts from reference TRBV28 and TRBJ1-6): DVKVTQSSRYLVKRTGEKVFLECVQDMDHENMFWYRQDPGLGLRLIYFSYDVKMKEKGDIPEGYSVSREKKERFSLILESASTNQTSMYLCASSSLPGVSPGSLHFGNGTRLTVT.